This T cell receptor beta chain derives from a study of CD8+ T cells in alopecia areata. The CDR3 is made up of 15 amino acids. Germline loops: CDR1 MNHGY, CDR2 SAAAGT. Trimming removed 10 bases from V and 9 bases from J, with 25 bases in between. RNA was extracted and reverse transcribed into cDNA as the sequencing template. Profiled with immunoSEQ multiplex PCR; TCRdb holds only in-frame clones, not every one. The sample has some 99,000 clones; 60% to 65% are singletons. Treatment defined: oral pan-JAK inhibitor, 5-10 mg twice daily. Sample: CD8+ T cells sorted from blood, taken at week 4, from a patient treated with tofacitinib. This clonotype originated in a human donor with alopecia areata. The chain combines TRBV6-8 with TRBJ2-1; maybe TRBD2 (6 bases). The CDR3 DNA reads as TGTGCCAATTCCTCGGGGGAATTACCCTTCCTTGAGCAGTTCTTC. Translated, it gives CANSSGELPFLEQFF.